This note documents a single T cell receptor (beta chain) sequence. Its antigen remains undetermined. No base quality information exists; no much larger clone differs at one position. This record comes from a study of PD-1 blockade in classical Hodgkin lymphoma (dated by TCRdb to 2020 to 2022). About the full investigation: Nivolumab dosing was 3 mg/kg intravenously every 2 weeks, continuing until either disease progression or unacceptable toxicity. The study used TCR beta sequencing and CyTOF to define a peripheral blood immune signature of response to PD-1 blockade in classical Hodgkin lymphoma.

Genomic DNA was isolated using the Qiagen DNeasy kit from unsorted PBMCs as well as from negatively selected CD4+ and CD8+ fractions. Amplification of TCR beta CDR3 regions was done by immunoSEQ multiplex PCR with primers that anneal to V and J segments. A synthetic immune receptor repertoire was used to minimize amplification bias, and remaining bias was computationally removed after sequencing. The original methods were these. Repertoire diversity was quantified as the Shannon entropy index using custom Python scripts. Unsorted, CD4+ and CD8+ repertoires were analyzed separately, except for combined analyses in which CD4+ and CD8+ sequences were merged in silico. A clone counted as expanded when the clone's frequency after treatment rose at least 2-fold relative to C1D1, and clones undetected at baseline were given a pseudocount of 0.5. Clones with 0 or 1 copy at C1D1 were classified as singleton clones, and clones with 2 or more copies were classified as non-singleton clones. Clones expanded in unsorted samples were annotated as CD4+, CD8+ or unknown by matching protein sequences in sorted samples from the same patient. Wilcoxon tests were applied to paired samples to test diversity changes from C1D1 to C4D1. Here the immuneACCESS table is served through TCRdb, limited to in-frame sequences with V and J called. Missing clones are a known gap in these copies; in checked studies unresolved V genes cover under half, and the rest lacks a known reason. V, J and clone size were drawn from that table, and D and trimming were deduced from the DNA. This sample is represented by roughly 97,000 clones; roughly 84% of them were singletons. The top ten clonotypes cover over 9% of the sample.

After removal of 2 bases from V and 0 bases from J, the junction retains 2 bases not matched to a gene. Based on the germline V gene, the CDR1 and CDR2 sequences are SGHRS and YFSETQ. The CDR3 runs 15 amino acids, cysteine and phenylalanine included. The retained sequence is limited to the CDR3, 45 bases, with the frame set at the first base. Findings and caveats that apply to the study as a whole: Trial patients with a complete response had baseline diversity similar to that of newly diagnosed patients, while partial responders and progressors had significantly lower diversity. A significant rise by C4D1 was seen in CD4+ but not CD8+ TCR diversity (p=0.0027 vs p=0.16), with the rise being most apparent in complete responders (p=0.02). The study was restricted to a single clinical trial cohort, and the causes of repertoire differences, possibly disease activity or prior therapy, were left undefined. Baseline TCR diversity was reported as lower in newly diagnosed patients than in healthy donors, and lower still in relapsed/refractory patients. Lower diversity was observed in patients in whom nivolumab was started less than 1 year after ASCT, and these patients were excluded from later analyses so that confounding by immune reconstitution would be avoided.

Read against the paper, the sample's time point label means: cycle 1 day 1 (C1D1), immediately before nivolumab initiation. Every trial patient had relapsed after autologous stem cell transplantation, and cohorts A, B and C differed in prior brentuximab vedotin exposure. The trial cohort comprised some 60 patients with relapsed/refractory classical Hodgkin lymphoma whose best overall responses were complete response, partial response or progressive disease. Trial patients were treated with single-agent nivolumab in the multi-cohort phase II CheckMate 205 trial. An independent review committee assessed best overall response using the 2007 International Working Group response criteria. Trial PBMCs were obtained immediately prior to nivolumab initiation (C1D1) and on therapy at cycle 2 day 1 and cycle 4 day 1. After peripheral blood was drawn into 8 mL Vacutainer Cell Preparation Tubes, PBMCs were isolated by centrifugation and then cryopreserved.

This specimen consisted of peripheral blood mononuclear cells (PBMCs), obtained at baseline. This receptor chain uses TRBV5-1 and TRBJ1-5; 7 bases in between match TRBD1. The clonotype was recovered from a human donor with classical Hodgkin lymphoma. The nucleotides read TGCGCCAGCAGCTTCACAGGGGATAGCAATCAGCCCCAGCATTTT. This yields the protein CASSFTGDSNQPQHF.